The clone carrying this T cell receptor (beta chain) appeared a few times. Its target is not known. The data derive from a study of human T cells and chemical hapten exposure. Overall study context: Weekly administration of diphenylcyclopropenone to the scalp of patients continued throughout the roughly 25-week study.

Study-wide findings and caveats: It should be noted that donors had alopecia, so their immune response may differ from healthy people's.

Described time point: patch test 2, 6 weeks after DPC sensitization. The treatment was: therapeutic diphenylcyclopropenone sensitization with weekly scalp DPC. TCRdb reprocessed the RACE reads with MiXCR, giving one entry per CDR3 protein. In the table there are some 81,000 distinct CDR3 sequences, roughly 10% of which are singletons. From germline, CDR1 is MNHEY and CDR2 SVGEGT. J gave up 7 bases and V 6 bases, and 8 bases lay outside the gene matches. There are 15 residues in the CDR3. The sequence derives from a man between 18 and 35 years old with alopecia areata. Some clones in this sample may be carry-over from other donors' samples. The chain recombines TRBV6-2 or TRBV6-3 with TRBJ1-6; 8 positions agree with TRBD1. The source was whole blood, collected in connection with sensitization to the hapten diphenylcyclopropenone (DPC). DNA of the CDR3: TGTGCCAGCAGCCCCTCCGACAGGGGAAATTCACCCCTCCACTTT. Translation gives CASSPSDRGNSPLHF.